This T cell receptor (beta chain) was observed in a study of T cell repertoires in ileal Crohn's disease. Study in general: At postoperative colonoscopy, neoterminal ileum biopsies were taken as M6.

The data were produced by immunoSEQ multiplex PCR, yet TCRdb's version contains in-frame clones alone and is incomplete. The sample has approximately 13,000 clones, roughly 78% seen once. Sample time point: neoterminal ileum biopsy at postoperative endoscopy, about 6 months after surgery. As for this clone: The antigen is not known.

Whole-study findings and limits: Active smokers at surgery had more clonal expansions than non-smokers. The median delay to postoperative endoscopy was approximately seven months.

Germline-derived CDR1 and CDR2 are SGHRS and YFSETQ. Germline trimming cut 3 bases from V and 6 bases from J; bases unmatched to any gene: 9. The CDR3 has 16 residues. This chain uses TRBV5-1 with TRBJ2-7; 13 nucleotides align to TRBD2. The sample was ileal tissue. The receptor's source is an adult with Crohn's disease. CDR3 bases: TGCGCCAGCAGCTCGGGACTAGCGGGGCGCCGGGGCGAGCAGTACTTC. Protein product: CASSSGLAGRRGEQYF. The whole variable domain, remainder taken from reference TRBV5-1 and TRBJ2-7, is KAGVTQTPRYLIKTRGQQVTLSCSPISGHRSVSWYQQTPGQGLQFLFEYFSETQRNKGNFPGRFSGRQFSNSRSEMNVSTLELGDSALYLCASSSGLAGRRGEQYFGPGTRLTVT.